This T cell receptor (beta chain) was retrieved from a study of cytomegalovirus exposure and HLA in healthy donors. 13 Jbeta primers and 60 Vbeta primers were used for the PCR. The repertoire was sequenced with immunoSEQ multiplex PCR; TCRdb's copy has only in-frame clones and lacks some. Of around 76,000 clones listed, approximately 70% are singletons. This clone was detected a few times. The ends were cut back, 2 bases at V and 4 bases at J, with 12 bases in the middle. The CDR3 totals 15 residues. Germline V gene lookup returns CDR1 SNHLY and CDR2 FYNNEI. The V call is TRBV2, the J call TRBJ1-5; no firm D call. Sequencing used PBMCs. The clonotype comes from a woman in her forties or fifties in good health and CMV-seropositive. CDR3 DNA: TGTGCCAGCAGTGAATTAAGCGGAGGGAATCAGCCCCAGCATTTT. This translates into CASSELSGGNQPQHF.